A selection of T cell receptor beta chains follows, all from one sample in a study of OX40 agonist ivuxolimab in advanced cancers. Profiling relied on immunoSEQ multiplex PCR, and the TCRdb table lists in-frame clones only, not all of them. Of roughly 100,000 clones in the sample, less than 95% were seen once. Sequenced material: CD4+ or CD8+ T cells sorted from blood, taken in a trial of the OX40 agonist ivuxolimab. Source of these receptors: an adult with an advanced solid tumor such as melanoma, head and neck, liver or kidney cancer. CDR3s include the opening cysteine and the closing phenylalanine or tryptophan. D genes are given only for firm matches. Expanded clones are given a class, and other clones once, few, many or no size at all.

j_gene,len,d_gene,v_gene,abundance,CDR3aa,CDR3nt
TRBJ2-1,14,NA,TRBV29-1,NA,CSSTGTEIYNEQFF,TGCAGCTCTACCGGGACGGAAATATACAATGAGCAGTTCTTC
TRBJ1-1,15,TRBD1,TRBV28,NA,CASREPGQGVAEAFF,TGTGCCAGCAGGGAGCCGGGACAGGGGGTAGCTGAAGCTTTCTTT
TRBJ1-5,18,TRBD1,TRBV13,NA,CASSLPGQGVYSNQPQHF,TGTGCCAGCAGCCTCCCCGGACAGGGGGTTTATAGCAATCAGCCCCAGCATTTT
TRBJ1-2,13,NA,TRBV28,NA,CASSTPPGSGYTF,TGTGCCAGCAGCACCCCCCCAGGGTCCGGCTACACCTTC
TRBJ2-7,15,NA,TRBV6-1,NA,CASSLSTVSSYEQYF,TGTGCCAGCAGCCTCTCGACGGTGAGCTCCTACGAGCAGTACTTC
TRBJ1-2,12,NA,TRBV30,NA,CAWQLGLRGYTF,TGTGCCTGGCAACTAGGGCTGCGGGGCTACACCTTC
TRBJ2-1,12,NA,TRBV7-6,NA,CASSLGRDEQFF,TGTGCCAGCAGCTTAGGGCGGGATGAGCAGTTCTTC
TRBJ1-2,12,NA,TRBV7-2,NA,CASSLVEFGYTF,TGTGCCAGCAGCTTAGTTGAGTTTGGCTACACCTTC
TRBJ2-5,14,TRBD2,TRBV19,NA,CASNRGETGETQYF,TGTGCCAGTAACCGGGGGGAGACGGGAGAGACCCAGTACTTC
TRBJ1-3,14,NA,TRBV9,NA,CASSGGTVGNTIYF,TGTGCCAGCAGCGGAGGGACGGTAGGAAACACCATATATTTT
TRBJ1-4,13,TRBD1,TRBV30,NA,CAWMDRVKEKLFF,TGTGCCTGGATGGACAGGGTAAAAGAAAAACTGTTTTTT
TRBJ2-6,17,TRBD1,TRBV28,NA,CASSSGTGLAGANVLTF,TGTGCCAGCAGTTCCGGGACAGGGTTAGCTGGGGCCAACGTCCTGACTTTC
TRBJ1-6,16,TRBD1,TRBV5-1,NA,CASSGGQGAQISPLHF,TGCGCCAGCAGCGGGGGACAGGGGGCGCAAATTTCACCCCTCCACTTT
TRBJ2-2,13,NA,TRBV25-1,NA,CASSEVNTGELFF,TGTGCCAGCAGTGAAGTGAACACCGGGGAGCTGTTTTTT
TRBJ2-2,15,TRBD2,TRBV19,NA,CASRSGKTNTGELFF,TGTGCCAGTAGGAGCGGGAAAACGAACACCGGGGAGCTGTTTTTT
TRBJ1-4,18,TRBD1,TRBV19,NA,CASSPNPGQLATNEKLFF,TGTGCCAGTAGTCCTAATCCGGGACAGCTTGCAACTAATGAAAAACTGTTTTTT
TRBJ2-7,12,NA,TRBV6-6,NA,CASSYSSDEQYF,TGTGCCAGCAGTTACTCAAGCGACGAGCAGTACTTC
TRBJ2-5,13,TRBD1,TRBV5-4,NA,CASSLRGRETQYF,TGTGCCAGCAGCCTCAGGGGGAGAGAGACCCAGTACTTC
TRBJ2-1,13,NA,TRBV7-9,NA,CASSLAVSNEQFF,TGTGCCAGCAGCTTAGCGGTTTCGAATGAGCAGTTCTTC
TRBJ1-4,14,NA,TRBV7-9,NA,CASSPNGGNEKLFF,TGTGCCAGCAGCCCCAATGGGGGTAATGAAAAACTGTTTTTT
TRBJ2-3,17,TRBD2,TRBV11-3,NA,CASSLTASGGATDTQYF,TGTGCCAGCAGCTTAACCGCTAGCGGGGGGGCCACAGATACGCAGTATTTT
TRBJ2-7,15,NA,TRBV7-9,NA,CASSGGGSSSYEQYF,TGTGCCAGCAGCGGAGGGGGCTCGAGCTCCTACGAGCAGTACTTC
TRBJ1-6,14,TRBD1,TRBV6-5,NA,CASSVGTANSPLHF,TGTGCCAGCAGTGTGGGGACAGCCAATTCACCCCTCCACTTT
TRBJ1-2,13,TRBD1,TRBV28,few,CASREGQGRGYTF,TGTGCCAGCAGAGAGGGACAGGGACGTGGCTACACCTTC
TRBJ1-6,14,NA,TRBV6-1,few,CASSETLRGSPLHF,TGTGCCAGCAGTGAAACATTGCGGGGCTCACCCCTCCACTTT
TRBJ1-1,16,TRBD1,TRBV5-4,NA,CASSPGTGGRNTEAFF,TGTGCCAGCAGCCCCGGGACAGGGGGCCGGAACACTGAAGCTTTCTTT